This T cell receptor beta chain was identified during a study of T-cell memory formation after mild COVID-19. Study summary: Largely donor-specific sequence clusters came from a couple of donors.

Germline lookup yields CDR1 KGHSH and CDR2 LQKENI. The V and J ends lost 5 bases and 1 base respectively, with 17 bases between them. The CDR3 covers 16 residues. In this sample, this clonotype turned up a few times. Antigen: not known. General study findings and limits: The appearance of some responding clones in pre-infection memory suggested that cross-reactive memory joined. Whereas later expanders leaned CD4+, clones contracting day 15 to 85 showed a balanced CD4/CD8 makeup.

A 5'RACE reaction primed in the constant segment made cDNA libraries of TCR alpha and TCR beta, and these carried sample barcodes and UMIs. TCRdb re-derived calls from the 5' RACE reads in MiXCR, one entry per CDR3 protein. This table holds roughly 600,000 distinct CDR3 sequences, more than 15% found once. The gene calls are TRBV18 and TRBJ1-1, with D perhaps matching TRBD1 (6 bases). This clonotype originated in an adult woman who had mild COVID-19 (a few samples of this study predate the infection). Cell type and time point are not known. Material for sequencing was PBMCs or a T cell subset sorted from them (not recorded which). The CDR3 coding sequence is TGTGCCAGCTCATCCGCAAACAGGGTTTGGAACACTGAAGCTTTCTTT. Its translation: CASSSANRVWNTEAFF.